This TCR beta chain comes out of a study of Ad26.COV2.S vaccination and SARS-CoV-2 variants. Study information: Enrolled in COV1001, the donor was in the Ad26.COV2.S trial arm, which received the vaccine. Ad26.COV2.S was injected intramuscularly once or twice, 56 days apart.

Measured with immunoSEQ multiplex PCR; TCRdb has only the in-frame clones, and not every one. The sample holds some 390,000 clones, about 88% seen once. Study findings and constraints: Compared with placebo recipients, vaccine recipients had higher spike-specific TCR breadth.

About this clone itself: Its antigen is not identified. This CDR3 is also generated by other DNA sequences in the sample.

Described treatment: around 19 received Ad26.COV2.S at low or high dose, single or two shots; roughly five received placebo; per-sample allocation not given. The study sampled participants on day 63 after the first vaccine or placebo injection. Based in Boston, the donor was an adult of 18-55 years. Germline CDR1 and CDR2: MDHEN and SYDVKM. Trimming stripped 2 bases from V and 0 bases from J, with 2 bases between. The CDR3 has 12 residues. The TCR sequence derives from a person between 18 and 65 years old who received the Ad26.COV2.S COVID-19 vaccine or a placebo. V usage is TRBV28 and J usage is TRBJ2-7; no reliable D call. Sequenced material: peripheral blood, taken in a trial of Ad26.COV2.S vaccine versus placebo. The CDR3 DNA follows: TGTGCCAGCAGTTTAACCTCCTACGAGCAGTACTTC. Translated: CASSLTSYEQYF.